These 3 T cell receptor beta chains came from one sample sequenced in a study of molecular identifiers for immune sequencing clone quantification. TCRdb itself ran the PCR reads through MiXCR, one entry per CDR3 protein. The table lists 300,000 to 350,000 distinct CDR3 sequences, about 21% of them singletons, with about 0.81% in the top ten. The sample consisted of naive CD8+ T cells from blood, with Jurkat cell RNA spiked in. Noted subset: FACS-sorted CD8+CD4-CCR7+CD45RA+ naive T cells. The receptors were gathered from a human donor in good health. Some libraries in this study had Jurkat cell RNA spiked in.

This clonotype was observed at least ten times. CDR3 nucleotide sequence: TGTGCCACCAGTGACACAGGGGGCGCGACAGATACGCAGTATTTT. It specifies CATSDTGGATDTQYF. The chain uses TRBV24-1 and TRBJ2-3; 9 bases are shared with TRBD1. Germline assignment: CDR1 KGHDR and CDR2 SFDVKD. This CDR3 has 15 amino acids. The J segment lost 3 bases and the V segment lost 4 bases, leaving 4 bases of the junction unmatched.

This clonotype was recorded many times. This chain joins TRBV7-8 and TRBJ2-5; 8 bases map to TRBD1. The trim removed 5 bases at V and 2 bases at J, leaving 4 bases unmatched. Germline values: CDR1 SGHVS, CDR2 FQNEAQ. This CDR3 spans 14 amino acids. The CDR3 nucleotides are TGTGCCAGCAGCACGGACAGGGAACAAGAGACCCAGTACTTC. This gives the protein CASSTDREQETQYF.

This clonotype was seen repeatedly, ten times or more. The CDR3 coding sequence is TGTGCCAGCACCCCCGCAGCCTACCACCCCGATACGCAGTATTTT. It codes for CASTPAAYHPDTQYF. This chain connects TRBV12-3 or TRBV12-4 to TRBJ2-3; D is undetermined. The CDR3 has 15 residues. The germline V and J ends were trimmed by 7 bases and 6 bases, with 20 bases remaining between them.